Listed below are T cell receptor beta chains from one sample, sequenced in a study of blood T cell repertoires in COVID-19. TCRdb's table, derived via immunoSEQ multiplex PCR, lists solely in-frame clones and lacks some. The profile covers 200,000 to 250,000 clones, with 85% appearing a single time and more than 6% taken by the ten largest. The specimen was peripheral blood. These receptors all stem from a woman aged 60 to 75 with active or convalescent COVID-19. The CDR3 runs from the conserved cysteine through the conserved F or W. Each record gives: J gene, V gene, CDR3 protein.

TRBJ2-3 TRBV3-1/TRBV3-2 CASSHFSGITDTQYF
TRBJ1-1 TRBV11-2 CASSSRDRGREVPFF
TRBJ2-2 TRBV27 CASSFWGTSGGMYPGELFF
TRBJ2-3 TRBV7-9 CASSTALAGVRSDTQYF
TRBJ1-2 TRBV3-1/TRBV3-2 CASSQTGGWNYGYTF
TRBJ2-7 TRBV2 CASGQGLSYEQYF
TRBJ1-1 TRBV29-1 CSSKTGGSTEAFF
TRBJ2-1 TRBV29-1 CSVVIHMGLAGVKGQFF
TRBJ1-1 TRBV6-5 CASSYSGRGDTEAFF
TRBJ2-3 TRBV5-1 CASATLAGVTDTQYF
TRBJ1-6 TRBV13 CASSPRQNSPLHF
TRBJ2-1 TRBV5-6 CASSFSGGANEQFF
TRBJ2-2 TRBV27 CASSQLGGENTGELFF
TRBJ1-1 TRBV3-1/TRBV3-2 CASSALQGTEAFF
TRBJ1-2 TRBV5-6 CASSFQGLDGYTF
TRBJ1-1 TRBV7-2 CASSTYRENTEAFF
TRBJ2-1 TRBV14 CASSRHGSRNEQFF
TRBJ1-6 TRBV7-8 CASSWDRGNSPLHF
TRBJ2-1 TRBV4-2 CASSRPLSGISNEQFF
TRBJ2-7 TRBV18 CASSPFETGTPRGLQYF
TRBJ2-7 TRBV7-6 CASSLSVGGGEQYF
TRBJ1-2 TRBV10-3 CALGTANYGYTF
TRBJ2-3 TRBV21-1 CASSSGRAADTQYF
TRBJ1-1 TRBV21-1 CASNRTGETEAFF
TRBJ2-5 TRBV9 CASSAELAGGQETQYF
TRBJ2-6 TRBV7-9 CASRADRGGSGANVLTF
TRBJ1-2 TRBV18 CASSPSIRDRGAGYGYTF
TRBJ1-6 TRBV12-3/TRBV12-4 CASSSGSPLHF
TRBJ2-1 TRBV5-1 CASSIPGQGIVYEQFF
TRBJ1-5 TRBV7-9 CASSLNFGGGPQPQHF
TRBJ2-3 TRBV5-4 CASSYDGGTGTDTQYF
TRBJ1-3 TRBV18 CASSPEGSGNTIYF
TRBJ2-3 TRBV5-1 CASKRQGSTDTQYF
TRBJ1-2 TRBV6-6 CASSPTDGYGYTF
TRBJ2-5 TRBV19 CASGTSGGPETQYF
TRBJ2-5 TRBV4-1 CASSLGRETQYF
TRBJ2-1 TRBV7-9 CASSPLGATYNEQFF
TRBJ2-1 TRBV24-1 CATKGPNRGGEQFF
TRBJ2-1 TRBV3-1/TRBV3-2 CASSQDGGGWNNEQFF
TRBJ2-7 TRBV11-3 CASSSRPAASYEQYF
TRBJ1-1 TRBV25-1 CASSEDRREAFF
TRBJ1-5 TRBV28 CASSATGEVQPQHF
TRBJ2-2 TRBV11-1 CASSLLAGPFGELFF
TRBJ2-2 TRBV6-5 CASRGQRGTGELFF
TRBJ1-1 TRBV28 CASSFRRTVGMNTEAFF
TRBJ1-5 TRBV19 CASSMVGQARINQPQHF
TRBJ2-7 TRBV30 CAWGQGFQSYEQYF
TRBJ1-2 TRBV11-2 CASIGRGFYGYTF
TRBJ2-1 TRBV24-1 CATSDWQGIRDEQFF
TRBJ1-5 TRBV6-5 CASSPTDFGAQPQHF
TRBJ2-5 TRBV19 CASTGGSSGATQYF
TRBJ2-1 TRBV30 CAWTGASEYNEQFF
TRBJ1-5 TRBV6-1 CASSDNRGSSQPQHF
TRBJ2-7 TRBV14 CASSQGSGRAYEQYF
TRBJ1-1 TRBV27 CASSLLGGRAFF
TRBJ1-1 TRBV11-3 CASSVRGGIEAFF
TRBJ2-2 TRBV3-1/TRBV3-2 CASSSVRSGTGELFF
TRBJ2-1 TRBV14 CASSQDVEGMDEQFF
TRBJ2-1 TRBV27 CASSFDRVSYNEQFF